This TCR beta chain was recorded in a study of untreated major depressive disorder. This clone was counted once. Sequenced by immunoSEQ multiplex PCR; TCRdb stores in-frame clones only, minus some. The table includes 20,000 to 25,000 clones, about 90% detected once. Each depressed patient was pairwise matched to a non-depressed control for sex, age, current smoking status and body mass index. CD4+ T cells were isolated from thawed PBMCs by magnetic negative selection. The V and J ends lost 4 bases and 8 bases respectively, with 18 bases between them. Germline loops: CDR1 SGHDT, CDR2 YYEEEE. The CDR3 runs 14 residues.

The chain couples TRBV5-6 to TRBJ1-2; possible D gene TRBD1, 6 bases. The sample taken for sequencing was CD4+ T cells from PBMCs. The TCR sequence derives from a woman in her forties in good health. CDR3 sequence reads: CASSLGQRSLGYTF. In nucleotides, the CDR3 is TGTGCCAGCAGCCTGGGACAAAGGTCCTTGGGCTACACCTTC.